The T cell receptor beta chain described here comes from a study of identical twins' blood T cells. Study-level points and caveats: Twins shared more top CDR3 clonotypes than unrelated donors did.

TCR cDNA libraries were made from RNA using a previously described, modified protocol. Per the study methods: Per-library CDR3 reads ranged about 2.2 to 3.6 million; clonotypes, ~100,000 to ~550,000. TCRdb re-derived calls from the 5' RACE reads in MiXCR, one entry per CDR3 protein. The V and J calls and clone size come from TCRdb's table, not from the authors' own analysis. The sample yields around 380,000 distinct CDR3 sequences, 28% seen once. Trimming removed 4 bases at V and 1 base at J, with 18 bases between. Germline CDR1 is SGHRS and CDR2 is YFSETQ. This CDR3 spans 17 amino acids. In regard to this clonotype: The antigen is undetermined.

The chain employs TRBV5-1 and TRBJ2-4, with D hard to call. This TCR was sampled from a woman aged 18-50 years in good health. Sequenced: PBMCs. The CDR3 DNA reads TGCGCCAGCAGCGAAATCGGGCTCTCTGGGGCCAAAAACATTCAGTACTTC. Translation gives CASSEIGLSGAKNIQYF.